The 6 T cell receptor beta chains in this list originate from one sample, sequenced in a study of blood T cell repertoires in COVID-19. Sequencing used immunoSEQ multiplex PCR; TCRdb keeps in-frame clones, though not all of them. The sample includes more than 400,000 clones, 90% of them seen just once. The sample taken for sequencing was PBMCs or T cells enriched from blood (not recorded which). Receptors were obtained from a man younger than 30 who had recovered from COVID-19.

J is TRBJ1-1 and V is TRBV7-3; 7 bases match TRBD1. J lost 1 base, V lost 5 bases, and 4 bases had no gene match. The CDR3 spans 14 residues. The germline gives CDR1 SGHTA, CDR2 FQGTGA. CDR3 in amino acids: CASSPRGRNTEAFF. The CDR3 bases are TGTGCCAGCAGCCCCAGGGGGAGGAACACTGAAGCTTTCTTT.

This rearrangement joins TRBV7-8 to TRBJ2-7, with TRBD2 matching over 7 bases. The CDR3 extends over 14 amino acids. The V gene end was trimmed by 6 bases and the J gene end by 3 bases; junction bases not matched to a gene: 8. Germline values: CDR1 SGHVS, CDR2 FQNEAQ. CDR3 protein: CASRPSGTGYEQYF. In nucleotides, the CDR3 is TGTGCCAGCAGACCAAGCGGGACCGGCTACGAGCAGTACTTC. Together with reference TRBV7-8 and TRBJ2-7, the CDR3 gives the full variable domain: GAGVSQSPRYKVAKRGQDVALRCDPISGHVSLFWYQQALGQGPEFLTYFQNEAQLDKSGLPSDRFFAERPEGSVSTLKIQRTQQEDSAVYLCASRPSGTGYEQYFGPGTRLTVT.

The rearrangement joins TRBV18 to TRBJ1-2, with TRBD1 matching over 9 bases. The J segment lost 6 bases and the V segment lost 4 bases, leaving 15 bases of the junction unmatched. The CDR3 length is 17 residues. Germline lookup yields CDR1 KGHSH and CDR2 LQKENI. CDR3 loop: CASSQINTGTGFHGYTF. CDR3 sequence (DNA): TGTGCCAGCTCACAGATAAACACCGGGACAGGGTTCCATGGCTACACCTTC.

The chain combines TRBV2 with TRBJ1-3; the D gene is possibly TRBD1 (5 bases). CDR3 length: 16 amino acids. With 6 bases removed from V and 0 bases from J, the gap between germline ends came to 15 bases. Germline V CDR1 and CDR2: SNHLY, FYNNEI. In nucleotides, the CDR3 is TGTGCCAGCAGGGGGGAGGCGTTGATCTCTGGAAACACCATATATTTT. The encoded protein is CASRGEALISGNTIYF.

The table lists this clone with a count of one. The chain carries TRBV30 and TRBJ1-4; 8 nucleotides align to TRBD1. The V segment lost 1 base and the J segment 3 bases; nucleotides outside the gene matches: 1. There are 14 residues in the CDR3. Germline-derived CDR1 and CDR2 are GTSNPN and SVGIG (reference sequence). This CDR3 is CAWSGTGPNEKLFF. DNA of the CDR3: TGTGCCTGGAGTGGGACAGGGCCTAATGAAAAACTGTTTTTT.

This rearrangement joins TRBV6-5 to TRBJ1-1; tentatively, D is TRBD1 (5 bases). Germline values: CDR1 MNHEY, CDR2 SVGAGI. The V and J ends lost 2 bases and 5 bases respectively, with 18 bases between them. There are 16 residues in the CDR3. CDR3 in DNA: TGTGCCAGCAGTTACGAGGTAGTGTCCGGGGGAACTGAAGCTTTCTTT. Translation gives CASSYEVVSGGTEAFF.